This T cell receptor (beta chain) is from a study of blood T cell repertoires in COVID-19. Study-wide context: COVID-19 samples collected from the United States, Italy and Spain covered acute and convalescent phases. T cells, B-cell-depleted T cells, or PBMCs provided the cDNA or gDNA that served as material.

In the original analysis: Estimates of nucleated cell counts were drawn from the amplification of reference gene primers. The assay was immunoSEQ multiplex PCR, and TCRdb's table has in-frame clones only and misses some. The V and J calls and clone size come from that table; D and trimming were worked out from the DNA. The data hold 310,000 or so clones, with 70% to 90% observed a single time. This clone was seen repeatedly, ten times or more. V gave up 1 base and J gave up 7 bases, with 10 bases separating them. The CDR3 has 14 residues. Germline V CDR1 and CDR2: MNHEY, SVGEGT. The TCR originated in a man in his late teens or twenties who had recovered from COVID-19. The rearrangement uses TRBV6-2 or TRBV6-3 and TRBJ2-2; D is perhaps TRBD2 (5 bases). Sequencing input: peripheral blood. CDR3 in DNA: TGTGCCAGCAGTTACTGGCTAGCAGGCGGGGAGCTGTTTTTT. This translates into CASSYWLAGGELFF.